Each of the 8 T cell receptor beta chains below was sequenced from the same sample in a study of CD8+CD57+ T cells in acquired aplastic anemia. It was genomic DNA that served as the template for profiling TCR beta VDJ and CDR3. TCRdb re-derived calls from the reads in MiXCR, one entry per CDR3 protein. The sample lists approximately 270,000 distinct CDR3 sequences; 55% to 65% were seen once. The sequencing sample was made of sorted CD4+, CD8+, or CD8+CD57+ T cells (not recorded which) from PBMCs. These receptors originate from a human donor with severe aplastic anemia or a healthy control (not recorded which).

The gene calls are TRBV5-8 and TRBJ1-1, with D unclear. The CDR3 consists of 16 residues. The V and J ends lost 0 bases and 4 bases respectively, with 16 bases between them. The germline V gene has CDR1 SGHTS and CDR2 YDEGEE. CDR3 sequence: CASSLDGSPVSTEAFF. The CDR3 coding sequence is TGTGCCAGCAGCTTGGATGGGAGTCCAGTGAGCACTGAAGCTTTCTTT.

The sample holds a few counts of this clonotype. The rearrangement uses TRBV7-8 and TRBJ2-3; 7 bases line up with TRBD2. Germline V gene sequence: CDR1 SGHVS, CDR2 FQNEAQ. V shed 5 bases, J shed 3 bases, and the junction held 5 bases outside the gene matches. This CDR3 has 14 amino acids. The CDR3 DNA reads as TGTGCCAGCAGCCTCGACGGGGGGACAGATACGCAGTATTTT. Protein product: CASSLDGGTDTQYF.

This clonotype was counted only a few times. The V call is TRBV28, the J call TRBJ1-3; 8 bases are a match to TRBD1. V shed 5 bases and J 0 bases; nucleotides not matched to a gene: 6. The germline V gene has CDR1 MDHEN and CDR2 SYDVKM. This CDR3 has 16 residues. The CDR3 DNA reads as TGTGCCAGCAGTCCCGGGGACAGGAGCTCTGGAAACACCATATATTTT. Translated: CASSPGDRSSGNTIYF.

In nucleotides, the CDR3 is TGCAGTGCTAGAGATTCAGGCGGTTTCTCCTACGAGCAGTACTTC. Protein product: CSARDSGGFSYEQYF. The V gene is TRBV20-1, the J gene TRBJ2-7; D call uncertain. CDR1 DFQATT and CDR2 SNEGSKA come from the germline V gene (reference sequence). The length of the CDR3 is 15 residues. V dropped 0 bases and J dropped 0 bases, with 12 bases sitting between them.

The chain combines TRBV19 with TRBJ2-2; a possible D gene is TRBD2 (6 bases). The germline V and J ends were trimmed by 5 bases and 2 bases, with 12 bases remaining between them. Germline V lookup: CDR1 LNHDA, CDR2 SQIVND (reference sequence). The CDR3 spans 15 residues. DNA for the CDR3: TGTGCCAGTAGTCCGAGGAGGGCTAACACCGGGGAGCTGTTTTTT. Amino acids: CASSPRRANTGELFF. Full variable domain (missing parts from reference TRBV19 and TRBJ2-2): DGGITQSPKYLFRKEGQNVTLSCEQNLNHDAMYWYRQDPGQGLRLIYYSQIVNDFQKGDIAEGYSVSREKKESFPLTVTSAQKNPTAFYLCASSPRRANTGELFFGEGSRLTVL.

The gene calls are TRBV19 and TRBJ1-1; maybe TRBD1 (5 bases). This CDR3 region has 13 residues. Deletions cut 8 bases from V and 4 bases from J, with 14 bases between. In germline, CDR1 is LNHDA, CDR2 SQIVND (reference sequence). CDR3 sequence (DNA): TGTGCCAGTGGGCCTAGACAGCTCACTGAAGCTTTCTTT. As protein: CASGPRQLTEAFF.

This clonotype was picked up a small number of times. The rearrangement links TRBV9 to TRBJ1-2; D perhaps matches TRBD1 (6 bases). This CDR3 has 17 amino acids. V lost 0 bases, J lost 2 bases, and 17 bases lay in between. Germline lookup yields CDR1 SGDLS and CDR2 YYNGEE. The CDR3 DNA reads TGTGCCAGCAGCGTAGACGCTTCGGGGGGGCAAAACTATGGCTACACCTTC. Protein product: CASSVDASGGQNYGYTF.

This clonotype has just one count. The CDR3 here is CASSVGRGITEAFF. The CDR3 DNA follows: TGTGCCAGCAGCGTTGGCCGAGGCATCACTGAAGCTTTCTTT. The chain employs TRBV7-9 and TRBJ1-1; D gene unclear. The germline CDR1 and CDR2 sequences are SEHNR and FQNEAQ (reference sequence). V lost 5 bases and J lost 4, with 14 bases in between. The CDR3 runs 14 residues.